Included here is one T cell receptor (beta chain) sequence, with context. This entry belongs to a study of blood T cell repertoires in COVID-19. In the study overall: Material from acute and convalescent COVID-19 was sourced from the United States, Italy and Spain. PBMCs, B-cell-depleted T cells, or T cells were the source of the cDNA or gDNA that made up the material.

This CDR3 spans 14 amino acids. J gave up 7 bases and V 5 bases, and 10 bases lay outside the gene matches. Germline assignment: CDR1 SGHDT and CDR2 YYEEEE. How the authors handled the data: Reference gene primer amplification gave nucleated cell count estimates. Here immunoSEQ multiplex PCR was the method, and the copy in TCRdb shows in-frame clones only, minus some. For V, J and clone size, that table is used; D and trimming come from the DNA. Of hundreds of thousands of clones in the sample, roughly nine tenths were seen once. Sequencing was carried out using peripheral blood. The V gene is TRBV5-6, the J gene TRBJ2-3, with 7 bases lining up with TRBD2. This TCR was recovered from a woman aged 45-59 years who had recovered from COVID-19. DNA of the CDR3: TGTGCCAGCAGTCTCTTGACTAGCAAAAATACGCAGTATTTT. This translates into CASSLLTSKNTQYF. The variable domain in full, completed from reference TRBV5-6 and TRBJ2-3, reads DAGVTQSPTHLIKTRGQQVTLRCSPKSGHDTVSWYQQALGQGPQFIFQYYEEEERQRGNFPDRFSGHQFPNYSSELNVNALLLGDSALYLCASSLLTSKNTQYFGPGTRLTVL.